This TCR beta chain was captured in a study of shared clonotypes between healthy human individuals. Genomic DNA belonging to each subset was distributed in equal measure over several immunoSEQ plates. Here immunoSEQ multiplex PCR was the method, and the copy in TCRdb shows in-frame clones only, minus some. This sample has about 1,800,000 clones, with about 95% found just once. Naive CD8 populations comprised CD45RO-negative cells positively selected for CCR7, excluding terminally differentiated effector memory CD45RA+ cells. The donors, all of them Caucasian adults, lived in Nashville, Tennessee. The material sequenced was naive CD8+ T cells sorted from blood. The sequence was obtained from a man younger than 35 in good health.

CDR3 DNA: TGCGCCAGCAGCCAACACACCGGGACGGTAGAGACCCAGTACTTC. As protein: CASSQHTGTVETQYF. V gene TRBV4-1 combines with J gene TRBJ2-5, with D perhaps assigned TRBD1 or TRBD2 (5 bases each). Per germline, CDR1 MGHRA and CDR2 YSYEKL. Trimming removed 2 bases from V and 4 bases from J, with 14 bases in between. The CDR3 is 15 amino acids.